The 26 T cell receptor beta chains given below trace back to one sample, sequenced in a study of cytomegalovirus exposure and HLA in healthy donors (dated by TCRdb to between 2016 and 2019). The library was obtained by the immunoSEQ multiplex PCR assay. A mixture of 60 forward primers for TCR Vbeta segments and 13 reverse primers for TCR Jbeta segments was used in the multiplex PCR. Entries here come from immuneACCESS through TCRdb and include only in-frame sequences with V and J called. Some clones fail to appear in such tables; in the studies checked, an unresolved V gene covers under half of the shortfall, and the cause of the remainder is unknown. Present in this sample are over 150,000 clones, 84% of which were seen just once. The ten largest clones represent around 4.9% of the sample. The sample comprised PBMCs. The receptors were sampled from a man aged 18 to 35 in good health and CMV-seronegative.

The chain couples TRBV27 to TRBJ1-2; maybe TRBD1 (6 bases). Per the germline V gene, CDR1 is MNHEY and CDR2 is SMNVEV (reference sequence). This CDR3 spans 11 amino acids. V was clipped by 7 bases and J by 4 bases, with 7 bases between them. CDR3 bases: TGTGCCAGCAAAGGGGGCTATGGCTACACCTTC. This translates into CASKGGYGYTF.

CDR3: CASSLVLGLYEQYF. DNA for the CDR3: TGTGCCAGCAGCTTAGTTCTGGGACTCTACGAGCAGTACTTC. This chain connects TRBV7-2 to TRBJ2-7; D might be TRBD2 (6 bases). Trimming took off 1 base at V and 3 bases at J, with 10 bases between the two ends. The CDR3 sequence is 14 residues long. Looked up from germline, CDR1 is SGHTA and CDR2 is FQGNSA.

This chain joins TRBV19 and TRBJ2-1, with 8 bases matching TRBD2. V shed 7 bases, J shed 6 bases, and the junction held 5 bases outside the gene matches. From germline, CDR1 is LNHDA and CDR2 SQIVND (reference sequence). The CDR3 spans 13 residues. The chain's CDR3 is CASKSGGVNEQFF. The CDR3, as DNA: TGTGCCAGTAAAAGCGGGGGAGTCAATGAGCAGTTCTTC.

The rearrangement uses TRBV19 and TRBJ1-5; 9 bases align to TRBD1. J lost 2 bases, V lost 9 bases, and 17 bases had no gene match. The CDR3 sequence is 18 residues long. CDR1 and CDR2 from the germline V gene are LNHDA and SQIVND (reference sequence). CDR3 region: CASHIGPGQGQRNQPQHF. The CDR3 coding sequence is TGTGCCAGCCACATAGGGCCGGGACAGGGCCAACGCAATCAGCCCCAGCATTTT.

This rearrangement joins TRBV4-1 to TRBJ2-1; weak D call: TRBD1 (5 bases). The ends were cut back, 1 base at V and 0 bases at J, with 7 bases in the middle. This CDR3 region has 15 residues. CDR1 and CDR2 from the germline V gene are MGHRA and YSYEKL. This chain's CDR3 is CASSQGQSSYNEQFF. Written as DNA, the CDR3 is TGCGCCAGCAGCCAAGGACAGAGCTCCTACAATGAGCAGTTCTTC.

V usage is TRBV19 and J usage is TRBJ1-2, with 12 bases matching TRBD1. This CDR3 region has 15 residues. The ends lost 6 bases at V and 7 bases at J; junction bases unmatched: 9. Germline lookup yields CDR1 LNHDA and CDR2 SQIVND (reference sequence). CDR3 bases: TGTGCCAGTAGAAAACGGGGACAGGGGGCCGGTGGCTACACCTTC. This sequence encodes CASRKRGQGAGGYTF.

This clone was observed a handful of times. The chain couples TRBV2 to TRBJ1-4; D is unresolved. The CDR3 runs 13 residues. The V gene's germline CDR1 is SNHLY and CDR2 FYNNEI. Trimming cost V 7 bases and J 0 bases, with 6 bases left between them. Here the CDR3 DNA reads TGTGCCAGCATGGCTGCAACTAATGAAAAACTGTTTTTT. Residues: CASMAATNEKLFF.

This chain uses TRBV30 with TRBJ2-3; 9 bases align to TRBD1. V lost 3 bases, J lost 1 base, and 2 bases stayed unmatched. The CDR3 consists of 14 residues. CDR1 is GTSNPN and CDR2 is SVGIG in the germline V gene (reference sequence). CDR3 protein: CAWRYRGRTDTQYF. The DNA for the CDR3 is TGTGCCTGGAGATACAGGGGGCGCACAGATACGCAGTATTTT.

This chain connects TRBV7-2 to TRBJ2-1, with D uncertain. The CDR3 length is 17 residues. Germline V lookup: CDR1 SGHTA, CDR2 FQGNSA. V shed 2 bases and J shed 0 bases, with 14 bases lying between them. Here the CDR3 reads CASSLIRGRSSYNEQFF. DNA of the CDR3: TGTGCCAGCAGCTTAATTAGAGGTAGGAGCTCCTACAATGAGCAGTTCTTC. Drawing the rest from reference TRBV7-2 and TRBJ2-1, the complete variable domain is GAGVSQSPSNKVTEKGKDVELRCDPISGHTALYWYRQSLGQGLEFLIYFQGNSAPDKSGLPSDRFSAERTGGSVSTLTIQRTQQEDSAVYLCASSLIRGRSSYNEQFFGPGTRLTVL.

This sequence joins TRBV7-6 and TRBJ2-3; maybe TRBD2 (6 bases). V was pared by 1 base and J by 1 base, with 12 bases between. The CDR3 is made up of 16 amino acids. Germline lookup yields CDR1 SGHVS and CDR2 FNYEAQ. The CDR3 sequence: CASSLGTGGGTDTQYF. CDR3 nucleotides: TGTGCCAGCAGCTTAGGTACTGGAGGGGGCACAGATACGCAGTATTTT.

V is TRBV4-3 and J is TRBJ2-3; the match to TRBD2 covers 10 bases. Germline V gene lookup returns CDR1 LGHNA and CDR2 YSLEER. V was clipped by 1 base and J by 4 bases; unmatched bases: 2. The CDR3 is 15 amino acids. The CDR3: CASSQGLAGADTQYF. For the CDR3, the DNA is TGCGCCAGCAGCCAAGGTCTAGCGGGAGCAGATACGCAGTATTTT.

The chain combines TRBV7-6 with TRBJ1-5; the D is unclear. The germline V and J ends were trimmed by 1 base and 5 bases, with 9 bases remaining between them. Germline CDR1 reads SGHVS; CDR2 reads FNYEAQ. The CDR3 covers 14 residues. Written as DNA, the CDR3 is TGTGCCAGCAGCTTAGACCCGATAGATCAGCCCCAGCATTTT. Translation gives CASSLDPIDQPQHF.

This clone showed up just a few times. The rearrangement uses TRBV4-1 and TRBJ1-4; D call uncertain. Per germline, CDR1 MGHRA and CDR2 YSYEKL. This CDR3 is 15 amino acids long. Trimming shortened V by 5 bases and J by 2 bases, and 12 bases separated the two germline ends. The CDR3 coding sequence is TGCGCCAGCAGCTATAAAATCTCCACTAATGAAAAACTGTTTTTT. As protein: CASSYKISTNEKLFF.

V and J are TRBV29-1 and TRBJ1-1; D may be TRBD1 (6 bases). The V end was cut by 2 bases, the J end by 6 bases, with 7 bases between. Germline assignment: CDR1 SQVTM and CDR2 ANQGSEA. There are 11 residues in the CDR3. The CDR3, as DNA: TGCAGCGTTGAAACAGGGCCTGAAGCTTTCTTT. This encodes CSVETGPEAFF.

For the CDR3, the DNA is TGTGCCAGCAGTTGGGCGTCTCCCGGGGAGCTGTTTTTT. Amino acid sequence: CASSWASPGELFF. The chain uses TRBV27 and TRBJ2-2; D gene uncertain. The CDR3 loop spans 13 amino acids. Germline loops: CDR1 MNHEY, CDR2 SMNVEV (reference sequence). V shed 4 bases and J shed 6 bases, with 9 bases lying between them.

The J gene is TRBJ2-7, the V gene TRBV6-1; 7 bases align to TRBD1. CDR3 length equals 16 residues. Trimming cost V 4 bases and J 1 base; bases outside gene matches: 10. CDR1 MNHNS and CDR2 SASEGT come from the germline V gene. CDR3 sequence: CASSVDRGGRSYEQYF. CDR3 DNA sequence: TGTGCCAGCAGTGTGGACCGAGGGGGCAGATCCTACGAGCAGTACTTC.

J is TRBJ2-5 and V is TRBV28; 9 bases agree with TRBD2. This CDR3 region has 15 residues. CDR1 and CDR2 (germline): MDHEN, SYDVKM. After removal of 4 bases from V and 4 bases from J, the junction contained 7 bases not matched to a gene. This CDR3 reads CASSYKGTSRETQYF. The DNA of the CDR3 is TGTGCCAGCAGTTACAAAGGGACTAGCAGAGAGACCCAGTACTTC.

The chain is built from TRBV23-1 and TRBJ1-5; D is unresolved. TRBV23-1 is sorted into the ORF group, with uncertain function. With 10 bases removed from V and 0 bases from J, the gap between germline ends came to 13 bases. This CDR3 is 14 amino acids long. CDR3 nucleotides: TGCGCCATATACGGGGTAGATAGCAATCAGCCCCAGCATTTT. Translation: CAIYGVDSNQPQHF.

On this clone: Other DNA sequences in this sample translate to the same CDR3. The J gene is TRBJ2-7, the V gene TRBV7-9; D ambiguous. The CDR3 is 12 residues long. The germline V gene encodes CDR1 SEHNR and CDR2 FQNEAQ (reference sequence). Deletions cut 5 bases from V and 0 bases from J, with 5 bases between. The CDR3 region is CASSLSSYEQYF. The CDR3 DNA follows: TGTGCCAGCAGCCTCAGCTCCTACGAGCAGTACTTC.

This clone was detected only a few times. CDR3 region: CASSVQTLAGLNGELFF. The CDR3 bases are TGCGCCAGCAGCGTACAGACCCTAGCGGGGCTAAACGGGGAGCTGTTTTTT. The chain has TRBV5-1 and TRBJ2-2; 9 bases are shared with TRBD2. The CDR3 runs 17 residues. CDR1 SGHRS and CDR2 YFSETQ come from the germline V gene. Losses at the gene ends were 4 bases for V and 7 bases for J; bases not matched to a gene: 14.

V gene TRBV2 combines with J gene TRBJ2-5; TRBD2 is a possible D gene (5 bases). Germline CDR1 and CDR2: SNHLY and FYNNEI. The V end lost 7 bases, the J end lost 2 bases, and 8 bases lay between the germline ends. CDR3 length: 12 residues. As DNA, the CDR3 is TGTGCCAGCAACCCGGGGCAAGAGACCCAGTACTTC. This translates into CASNPGQETQYF.

Only a few counts were recorded for this clone. The CDR3 protein is CASTLGNTIYF. In nucleotides, the CDR3 is TGTGCCAGCACCCTCGGAAACACCATATATTTT. The chain links TRBV2 to TRBJ1-3; no clear D. This CDR3 has 11 residues. The V and J ends lost 7 bases and 4 bases respectively, with 5 bases between them. CDR1 and CDR2 (germline): SNHLY, FYNNEI.

A few counts support this clone. J is TRBJ2-7 and V is TRBV6-4; TRBD2 aligns across 14 bases. Losses at the gene ends were 0 bases for V and 6 bases for J; bases not matched to a gene: 1. Germline loops: CDR1 MRHNA, CDR2 SNTAGT. This CDR3 region has 15 residues. The CDR3 is CASSDSTSGGAEQYF. CDR3 DNA: TGTGCCAGCAGTGACTCGACTAGCGGGGGGGCCGAGCAGTACTTC.

This chain links TRBV5-1 with TRBJ2-7; weak D call: TRBD2 (5 bases). V was pared by 0 bases and J by 7 bases, with 23 bases between. Germline assignment: CDR1 SGHRS and CDR2 YFSETQ. The length of the CDR3 is 17 residues. CDR3 in amino acids: CASSLVPENGILREQYF. As DNA, the CDR3 is TGCGCCAGCAGCTTGGTACCGGAGAACGGGATTTTGCGAGAGCAGTACTTC.

The chain recombines TRBV7-3 with TRBJ2-3; D is possibly TRBD2 (6 bases). The CDR3 is made up of 14 amino acids. Germline-derived CDR1 and CDR2 are SGHTA and FQGTGA. The V gene lost 1 base and the J gene lost 1 base, with 6 bases spanning the gap. In DNA, the CDR3 is TGTGCCAGCAGCTTAAGCGGGGGCACAGATACGCAGTATTTT. It specifies CASSLSGGTDTQYF. Full variable domain (outside the CDR3, taken from reference TRBV7-3 and TRBJ2-3): GAGVSQTPSNKVTEKGKYVELRCDPISGHTALYWYRQSLGQGPEFLIYFQGTGAADDSGLPNDRFFAVRPEGSVSTLKIQRTERGDSAVYLCASSLSGGTDTQYFGPGTRLTVL.

With respect to this clone: The junction and the germline gene differ at one end; a read error may be behind it. The V gene is TRBV7-9, the J gene TRBJ2-5; 7 nucleotides agree with TRBD1. Germline CDR1 SEHNR, CDR2 FQNEAQ (reference sequence). The CDR3 consists of 15 residues. CDR3 in amino acids: CSSSVPVGGGETQYF. CDR3 nucleotide sequence: TGTTCCAGCAGCGTCCCCGTAGGGGGCGGTGAGACCCAGTACTTC.